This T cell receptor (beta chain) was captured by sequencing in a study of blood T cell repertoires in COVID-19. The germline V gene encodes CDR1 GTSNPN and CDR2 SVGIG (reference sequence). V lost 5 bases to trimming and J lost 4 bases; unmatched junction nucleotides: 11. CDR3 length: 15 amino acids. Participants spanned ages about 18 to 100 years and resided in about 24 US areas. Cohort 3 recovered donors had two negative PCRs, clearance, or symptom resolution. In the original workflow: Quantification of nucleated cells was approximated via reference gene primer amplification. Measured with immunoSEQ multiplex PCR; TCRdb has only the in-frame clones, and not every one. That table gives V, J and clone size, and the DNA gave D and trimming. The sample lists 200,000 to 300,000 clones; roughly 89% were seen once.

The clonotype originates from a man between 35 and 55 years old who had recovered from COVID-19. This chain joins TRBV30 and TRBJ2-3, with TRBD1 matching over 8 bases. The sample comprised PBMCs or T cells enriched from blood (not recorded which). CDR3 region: CAWGLGQGGADTQYF. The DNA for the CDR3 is TGTGCCTGGGGTTTAGGACAGGGCGGGGCAGATACGCAGTATTTT. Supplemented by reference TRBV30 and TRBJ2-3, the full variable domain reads SQTIHQWPATLVQPVGSPLSLECTVEGTSNPNLYWYRQAAGRGLQLLFYSVGIGQISSEVPQNLSASRPQDRQFILSSKKLLLSDSGFYLCAWGLGQGGADTQYFGPGTRLTVL.